This T cell receptor (beta chain) is drawn from a study of cytomegalovirus exposure and HLA in healthy donors. General study findings and limits: Most TCRs appeared rarely, but some public TCRs recurred in many donors.

Sequencing used immunoSEQ multiplex PCR; TCRdb keeps in-frame clones, though not all of them. The profile shows tens of thousands of clones, roughly 84% of them singletons. This CDR3 contains 14 residues. V gave up 0 bases and J gave up 1 base, with 6 bases separating them. The V gene's germline CDR1 is SGHAT and CDR2 FQNNGV. To note about this clone: Its antigen is still unknown.

Sequenced material: PBMCs. The sequence derives from a young woman in good health and CMV-seropositive. The chain links TRBV11-2 to TRBJ1-2; D remains unclear. CDR3 protein: CASSLDRNNYGYTF. DNA for the CDR3: TGTGCCAGCAGCTTAGACAGAAATAACTATGGCTACACCTTC.